These T cell receptor beta chains were read from a single sample in a study of blood T cell repertoires in COVID-19. Produced via immunoSEQ multiplex PCR; TCRdb's table is partial and in-frame only. The sample includes under 250,000 clones, 90% to 95% of them seen just once. Sequences were obtained from peripheral blood. These receptors were obtained from a man under 40 with acute or convalescent COVID-19. CDR3s include the opening cysteine and the closing phenylalanine or tryptophan. The order of the fields is J gene, D gene, clone size, V gene, CDR3 DNA, CDR3 protein. The D gene is left open where the match is weak. Clone size appears in some rows only: once, few, many, or a class for an expanded clone.

j_call: TRBJ2-7; d_call: NA; clone_size: NA; v_call: TRBV12-3/TRBV12-4; cdr3_nt: TGTGCCAGCAGTTTAGGGGCAGTGAACGAGCAGTACTTC; cdr3_aa: CASSLGAVNEQYF
j_call: TRBJ2-2; d_call: TRBD1; clone_size: NA; v_call: TRBV13; cdr3_nt: TGTGCCAGCAGCCCGGGACAGGTTTATAAGCTGTTTTTT; cdr3_aa: CASSPGQVYKLFF
j_call: TRBJ1-5; d_call: NA; clone_size: NA; v_call: TRBV19; cdr3_nt: TGTGCCAGTAGTTTCCTCAGCCGGGGGGCACAGGAGCAGCCCCAGCATTTT; cdr3_aa: CASSFLSRGAQEQPQHF
j_call: TRBJ1-5; d_call: TRBD1; clone_size: NA; v_call: TRBV30; cdr3_nt: TGTGCCTGGAGTTCGGGGACAGGGGGCATCTTCGGCAATCAGCCCCAGCATTTT; cdr3_aa: CAWSSGTGGIFGNQPQHF
j_call: TRBJ1-6; d_call: TRBD1; clone_size: few; v_call: TRBV5-8; cdr3_nt: TGTGCCAGCAGCCCACGGGACAGCAAGAATTCACCCCTCCACTTT; cdr3_aa: CASSPRDSKNSPLHF
j_call: TRBJ2-3; d_call: TRBD2; clone_size: NA; v_call: TRBV18; cdr3_nt: TGTGCCAGCTCATTCGGACTAGCGGGGAGCACAGATACGCAGTATTTT; cdr3_aa: CASSFGLAGSTDTQYF
j_call: TRBJ1-2; d_call: NA; clone_size: NA; v_call: TRBV28; cdr3_nt: TGTGCCAGCGCGGACTATTCTATGGGCTACACCTTC; cdr3_aa: CASADYSMGYTF
j_call: TRBJ1-2; d_call: TRBD1; clone_size: NA; v_call: TRBV28; cdr3_nt: TGTGCCAGCAGGGGGACAGCAACCTATGGCTACACCTTC; cdr3_aa: CASRGTATYGYTF
j_call: TRBJ2-3; d_call: TRBD2; clone_size: NA; v_call: TRBV5-8; cdr3_nt: TGTGCCAGCAATCTAGGGGGGGGCACTAGCGGGGTCACAGATACGCAGTATTTT; cdr3_aa: CASNLGGGTSGVTDTQYF
j_call: TRBJ2-1; d_call: NA; clone_size: NA; v_call: TRBV6-5; cdr3_nt: TGTGCCAGCAGTTACGAGGGCTTCAACAATGAGCAGTTCTTC; cdr3_aa: CASSYEGFNNEQFF
j_call: TRBJ2-5; d_call: TRBD1; clone_size: NA; v_call: TRBV18; cdr3_nt: TGTGCCAGCTCAATAGGACAGGGAGAGACCCAGTACTTC; cdr3_aa: CASSIGQGETQYF
j_call: TRBJ1-1; d_call: NA; clone_size: NA; v_call: TRBV18; cdr3_nt: TGTGCCAGCTCACCACCTCAAGGGGGAAAGACTGAAGCTTTCTTT; cdr3_aa: CASSPPQGGKTEAFF
j_call: TRBJ2-7; d_call: TRBD1; clone_size: NA; v_call: TRBV9; cdr3_nt: TGTGCCAGCAGCGCGAGCCATGACAGGGCCGAGCAGTACTTC; cdr3_aa: CASSASHDRAEQYF
j_call: TRBJ2-7; d_call: TRBD1; clone_size: NA; v_call: TRBV7-9; cdr3_nt: TGTGCCAGCAGCGTCGGGACAGGGGGCAACTACGAGCAGTACTTC; cdr3_aa: CASSVGTGGNYEQYF
j_call: TRBJ2-6; d_call: NA; clone_size: NA; v_call: TRBV2; cdr3_nt: TGTGCCAGCAGATGGGACTCTACTGGGGCCAACGTCCTGACTTTC; cdr3_aa: CASRWDSTGANVLTF
j_call: TRBJ1-2; d_call: NA; clone_size: NA; v_call: TRBV7-3; cdr3_nt: TGTGCCAGCAGCCGCGGACTGAACTATGGCTACACCTTC; cdr3_aa: CASSRGLNYGYTF
j_call: TRBJ2-7; d_call: NA; clone_size: NA; v_call: TRBV29-1; cdr3_nt: TGCAGCGTTGAAGATACGGGTCTTAGTCAGCAGTACTTC; cdr3_aa: CSVEDTGLSQQYF
j_call: TRBJ2-7; d_call: NA; clone_size: once; v_call: TRBV5-5; cdr3_nt: TGTGCCAGCAGCCCGACATGGCCACCCTACGAGCAGTACTTC; cdr3_aa: CASSPTWPPYEQYF
j_call: TRBJ1-2; d_call: NA; clone_size: NA; v_call: TRBV28; cdr3_nt: TGTGCCAGCAGTGGAGTTATTAGCTCCTATGGCTACACCTTC; cdr3_aa: CASSGVISSYGYTF
j_call: TRBJ1-1; d_call: TRBD1; clone_size: NA; v_call: TRBV5-6; cdr3_nt: TGTGCCAGCAGCTTCTTAGGGACAGGGGCAAGAAACACTGAAGCTTTCTTT; cdr3_aa: CASSFLGTGARNTEAFF
j_call: TRBJ1-5; d_call: NA; clone_size: NA; v_call: TRBV18; cdr3_nt: TGTGCCAGCTCGCCGAAAACAGGCGACAATAGCAATCAGCCCCAGCATTTT; cdr3_aa: CASSPKTGDNSNQPQHF
j_call: TRBJ1-1; d_call: TRBD1; clone_size: NA; v_call: TRBV7-9; cdr3_nt: TGTGCCAGCAGCTTTTACAGGGGTAGGGGGACTGAAGCTTTCTTT; cdr3_aa: CASSFYRGRGTEAFF
j_call: TRBJ1-2; d_call: NA; clone_size: NA; v_call: TRBV29-1; cdr3_nt: TGCAGCGTACCTAATCCCTCTGACGTGCAACGGGGTGGCTACACCTTC; cdr3_aa: CSVPNPSDVQRGGYTF
j_call: TRBJ1-6; d_call: NA; clone_size: NA; v_call: TRBV14; cdr3_nt: TGTGCCAGCAGCCAAACCGGGGAAAAGGTCGTCGATAATTCACCCCTCCACTTT; cdr3_aa: CASSQTGEKVVDNSPLHF
j_call: TRBJ2-7; d_call: TRBD1; clone_size: NA; v_call: TRBV27; cdr3_nt: TGTGCCAGCAGTTTATCCCGGGACAGGCGCGAGCAGTACTTC; cdr3_aa: CASSLSRDRREQYF
j_call: TRBJ2-7; d_call: TRBD2; clone_size: NA; v_call: TRBV6-5; cdr3_nt: TGTGCCAGCAGGCCCGGGAGGGGCCCCTACGAGCAGTACTTC; cdr3_aa: CASRPGRGPYEQYF
j_call: TRBJ1-2; d_call: NA; clone_size: NA; v_call: TRBV12-3/TRBV12-4; cdr3_nt: TGTGCCAGCAGTTCCGGGAGAGGCTATGGCTACACCTTC; cdr3_aa: CASSSGRGYGYTF
j_call: TRBJ2-7; d_call: TRBD1; clone_size: NA; v_call: TRBV10-1; cdr3_nt: TGCGCCAGCAGTGAAGGGACAGGGGCCCACTACGAGCAGTACTTC; cdr3_aa: CASSEGTGAHYEQYF
j_call: TRBJ1-1; d_call: NA; clone_size: NA; v_call: TRBV5-1; cdr3_nt: TGCGCCAGCAGCTTGGATGGGAGGACTGAAGCTTTCTTT; cdr3_aa: CASSLDGRTEAFF
j_call: TRBJ2-3; d_call: NA; clone_size: NA; v_call: TRBV14; cdr3_nt: TGTGCCAGCAGTCGGGACCAACGGGAGACAGATACGCAGTATTTT; cdr3_aa: CASSRDQRETDTQYF
j_call: TRBJ2-1; d_call: NA; clone_size: NA; v_call: TRBV28; cdr3_nt: TGTGCCAGCAGTTTACTGGGGGCGGGAGTAGGAAGGAATGAGCAGTTCTTC; cdr3_aa: CASSLLGAGVGRNEQFF
j_call: TRBJ1-5; d_call: TRBD1; clone_size: NA; v_call: TRBV7-9; cdr3_nt: TGTGCCAGCAGCCGATTCGGGACAGGGGTCAATCAGCCCCAGCATTTT; cdr3_aa: CASSRFGTGVNQPQHF
j_call: TRBJ2-4; d_call: TRBD1; clone_size: NA; v_call: TRBV30; cdr3_nt: TGTGCCTGGAGATCAGGGGGCGGGAACATTCAGTACTTC; cdr3_aa: CAWRSGGGNIQYF
j_call: TRBJ2-3; d_call: TRBD1; clone_size: NA; v_call: TRBV4-1; cdr3_nt: TGCGCCAGCAGCCAAGACGGGACAGTCACAGATACGCAGTATTTT; cdr3_aa: CASSQDGTVTDTQYF
j_call: TRBJ2-6; d_call: NA; clone_size: NA; v_call: TRBV19; cdr3_nt: TGTGCCAGTAGTACTCGTTCAGGTCGCTCTGGGGCCAACGTCCTGACTTTC; cdr3_aa: CASSTRSGRSGANVLTF
j_call: TRBJ2-1; d_call: TRBD2; clone_size: NA; v_call: TRBV30; cdr3_nt: TGTGCCTGGAGTTTCAGCGGGGGGCCGAGCCCCTACAATGAGCAGTTCTTC; cdr3_aa: CAWSFSGGPSPYNEQFF
j_call: TRBJ1-2; d_call: NA; clone_size: NA; v_call: TRBV18; cdr3_nt: TGTGCCAGCTCCAACCAGGGCCTCTATGGCTACACCTTC; cdr3_aa: CASSNQGLYGYTF
j_call: TRBJ2-3; d_call: TRBD2; clone_size: NA; v_call: TRBV6-6; cdr3_nt: TGTGCCAGCCGACTAGCGGGGGGCACAGATACGCAGTATTTT; cdr3_aa: CASRLAGGTDTQYF
j_call: TRBJ1-2; d_call: TRBD1; clone_size: NA; v_call: TRBV28; cdr3_nt: TGTGCCAGCAGTTTACTCCGGGACAGGGAAAGGAATGGCTACACCTTC; cdr3_aa: CASSLLRDRERNGYTF
j_call: TRBJ2-7; d_call: NA; clone_size: NA; v_call: TRBV4-1; cdr3_nt: TGCGCCAGCAGCCAAGTTACTGGGAGTCGCTACGAGCAGTACTTC; cdr3_aa: CASSQVTGSRYEQYF
j_call: TRBJ1-1; d_call: NA; clone_size: NA; v_call: TRBV3-1/TRBV3-2; cdr3_nt: TGTGCCAGCACCACCGTGGGGGCCCGGAACACTGAAGCTTTCTTT; cdr3_aa: CASTTVGARNTEAFF
j_call: TRBJ2-1; d_call: TRBD2; clone_size: NA; v_call: TRBV5-1; cdr3_nt: TGCGCCAGCACCTCGCCGGGACTAGCGTACAATGAGCAGTTCTTC; cdr3_aa: CASTSPGLAYNEQFF
j_call: TRBJ2-1; d_call: NA; clone_size: NA; v_call: TRBV3-1/TRBV3-2; cdr3_nt: TGTGCCAGCAGCCAAGCTAGCGATTCGCAGTTCTTC; cdr3_aa: CASSQASDSQFF
j_call: TRBJ2-2; d_call: NA; clone_size: NA; v_call: TRBV18; cdr3_nt: TGTGCCAGCTCACCACCTTCAGGCCTCCTTAACACCGGGGAGCTGTTTTTT; cdr3_aa: CASSPPSGLLNTGELFF
j_call: TRBJ2-5; d_call: NA; clone_size: NA; v_call: TRBV5-4; cdr3_nt: TGTGCCAGCAGCTTGGTTGGGAGGGAGACCCAGTACTTC; cdr3_aa: CASSLVGRETQYF
j_call: TRBJ1-2; d_call: TRBD1; clone_size: NA; v_call: TRBV7-8; cdr3_nt: TGTGCCAGCAGCTCTGGACAGGCCTTTTCTAACTATGGCTACACCTTC; cdr3_aa: CASSSGQAFSNYGYTF
j_call: TRBJ1-2; d_call: TRBD1; clone_size: NA; v_call: TRBV5-5; cdr3_nt: TGTGCCAGCAGCTTGCGAACCAAATTTACAGGGGCGTGGTATGGCTACACCTTC; cdr3_aa: CASSLRTKFTGAWYGYTF
j_call: TRBJ2-7; d_call: NA; clone_size: NA; v_call: TRBV5-6; cdr3_nt: TGTGCCAGCAGCGGGGCTTCAACGCGGTACGAGCAGTACTTC; cdr3_aa: CASSGASTRYEQYF
j_call: TRBJ2-7; d_call: TRBD1; clone_size: NA; v_call: TRBV27; cdr3_nt: TGTGCCAGCAGTTGGGACAGCTCCTACGAGCAGTACTTC; cdr3_aa: CASSWDSSYEQYF
j_call: TRBJ1-4; d_call: NA; clone_size: NA; v_call: TRBV19; cdr3_nt: TGTGCCACCGAACCAGGGTCGACTAATGAAAAACTGTTTTTT; cdr3_aa: CATEPGSTNEKLFF
j_call: TRBJ1-2; d_call: NA; clone_size: NA; v_call: TRBV6-5; cdr3_nt: TGTGCCAGCACCGAAAATCCAGGGAAGGGCTACACCTTC; cdr3_aa: CASTENPGKGYTF
j_call: TRBJ1-5; d_call: NA; clone_size: NA; v_call: TRBV28; cdr3_nt: TGTGCCAGTGCAGGGGTCGGGCCCCAGCATTTT; cdr3_aa: CASAGVGPQHF
j_call: TRBJ2-1; d_call: NA; clone_size: NA; v_call: TRBV12-5; cdr3_nt: TGTGCTAGTGGTAATCGACAGGGGAGGGGCAATGAGCAGTTCTTC; cdr3_aa: CASGNRQGRGNEQFF
j_call: TRBJ2-7; d_call: NA; clone_size: NA; v_call: TRBV6-5; cdr3_nt: TGTGCCAGCAGTACAGGGAGCTCCTACGAGCAGTACTTC; cdr3_aa: CASSTGSSYEQYF
j_call: TRBJ1-6; d_call: TRBD1; clone_size: NA; v_call: TRBV18; cdr3_nt: TGTGCCAGCTCACCGCGGACAGGGAGGAAATCACCCCTCCACTTT; cdr3_aa: CASSPRTGRKSPLHF
j_call: TRBJ1-5; d_call: NA; clone_size: NA; v_call: TRBV27; cdr3_nt: TGTGCCAGCGCCCTAGAGGCCTCCTTCAATCAGCCCCAGCATTTT; cdr3_aa: CASALEASFNQPQHF